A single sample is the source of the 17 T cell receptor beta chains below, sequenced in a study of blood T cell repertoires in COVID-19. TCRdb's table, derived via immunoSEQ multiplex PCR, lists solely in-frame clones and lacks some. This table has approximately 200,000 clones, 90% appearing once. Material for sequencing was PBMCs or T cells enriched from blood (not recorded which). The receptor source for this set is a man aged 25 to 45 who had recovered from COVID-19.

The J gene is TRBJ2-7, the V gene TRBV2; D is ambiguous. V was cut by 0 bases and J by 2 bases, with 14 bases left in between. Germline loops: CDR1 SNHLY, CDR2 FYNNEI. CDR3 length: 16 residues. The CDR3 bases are TGTGCCAGCAGTGAAGCGTTTTGGGCAGCTACCTACGAGCAGTACTTC. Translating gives CASSEAFWAATYEQYF.

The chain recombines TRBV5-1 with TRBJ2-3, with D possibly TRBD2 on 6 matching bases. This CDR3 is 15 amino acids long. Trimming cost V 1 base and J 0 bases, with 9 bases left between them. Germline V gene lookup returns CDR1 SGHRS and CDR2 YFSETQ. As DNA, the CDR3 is TGCGCCAGCAGCTTGTGGGGGACTAGCACAGATACGCAGTATTTT. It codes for CASSLWGTSTDTQYF.

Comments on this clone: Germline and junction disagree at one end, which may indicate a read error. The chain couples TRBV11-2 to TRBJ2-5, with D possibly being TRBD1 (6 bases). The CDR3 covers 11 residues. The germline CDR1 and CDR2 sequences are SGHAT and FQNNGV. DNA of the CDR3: TGTGCCAGCAGCCTGGCCGGGACACAAAACTTC. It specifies CASSLAGTQNF.

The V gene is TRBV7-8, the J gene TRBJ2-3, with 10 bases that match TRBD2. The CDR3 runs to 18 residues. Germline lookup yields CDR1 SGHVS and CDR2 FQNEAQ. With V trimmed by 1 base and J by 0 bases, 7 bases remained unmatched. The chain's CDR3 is CASSLGLAGASSTDTQYF. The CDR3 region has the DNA TGTGCCAGCAGCTTAGGTCTAGCGGGGGCCTCTAGCACAGATACGCAGTATTTT.

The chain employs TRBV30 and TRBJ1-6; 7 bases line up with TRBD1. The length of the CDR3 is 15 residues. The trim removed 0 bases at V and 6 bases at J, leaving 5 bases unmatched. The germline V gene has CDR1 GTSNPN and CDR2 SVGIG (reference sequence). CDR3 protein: CAWSVGGQTNSPLHF. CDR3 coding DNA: TGTGCCTGGAGTGTAGGGGGACAGACTAATTCACCCCTCCACTTT.

CDR3 residues: CAWSVSYEQFF. The CDR3 DNA sequence: TGTGCCTGGAGTGTATCGTATGAGCAGTTCTTC. V and J are TRBV30 and TRBJ2-1; D remains unclear. Looked up from germline, CDR1 is GTSNPN and CDR2 is SVGIG (reference sequence). CDR3 length: 11 amino acids. Trimming shortened V by 0 bases and J by 8 bases, and 5 bases separated the two germline ends.

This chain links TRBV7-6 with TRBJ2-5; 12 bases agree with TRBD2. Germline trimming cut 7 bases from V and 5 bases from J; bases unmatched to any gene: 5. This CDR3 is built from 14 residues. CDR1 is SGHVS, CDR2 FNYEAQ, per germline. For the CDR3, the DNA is TGTGCCAGCAACCTAGCGGGAGGGGGGGAGACCCAGTACTTC. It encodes CASNLAGGGETQYF.

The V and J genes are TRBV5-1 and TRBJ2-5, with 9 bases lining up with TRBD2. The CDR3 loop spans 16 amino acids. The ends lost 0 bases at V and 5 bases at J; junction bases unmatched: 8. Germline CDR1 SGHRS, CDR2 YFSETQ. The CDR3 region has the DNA TGCGCCAGCAGCTTGGGGGGCGGGGGGGCCTTGGAGACCCAGTACTTC. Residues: CASSLGGGGALETQYF.

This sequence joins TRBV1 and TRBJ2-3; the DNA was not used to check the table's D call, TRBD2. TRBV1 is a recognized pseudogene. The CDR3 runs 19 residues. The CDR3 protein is CTSSQEGTSGTPGTDTQYF. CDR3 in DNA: TGCACCAGCAGCCAAGAAGGGACTAGCGGGACCCCGGGTACAGATACGCAGTATTTT.

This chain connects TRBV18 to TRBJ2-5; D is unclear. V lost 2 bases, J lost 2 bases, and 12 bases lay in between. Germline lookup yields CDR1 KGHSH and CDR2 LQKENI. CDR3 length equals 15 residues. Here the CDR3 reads CASSPSIPPQETQYF. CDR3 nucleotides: TGTGCCAGCTCACCATCCATCCCCCCACAAGAGACCCAGTACTTC.

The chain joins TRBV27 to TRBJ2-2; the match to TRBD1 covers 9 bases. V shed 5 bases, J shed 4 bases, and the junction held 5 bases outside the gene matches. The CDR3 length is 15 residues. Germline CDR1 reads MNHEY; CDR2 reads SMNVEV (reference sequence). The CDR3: CASSLQGAVTGELFF. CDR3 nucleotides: TGTGCCAGCAGTCTACAGGGGGCGGTCACCGGGGAGCTGTTTTTT.

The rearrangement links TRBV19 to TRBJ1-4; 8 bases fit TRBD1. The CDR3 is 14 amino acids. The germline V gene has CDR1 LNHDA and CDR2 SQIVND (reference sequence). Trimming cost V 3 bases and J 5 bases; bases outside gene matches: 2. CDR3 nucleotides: TGTGCCAGTAGTATGACAGGGGTCAATGAAAAACTGTTTTTT. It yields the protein CASSMTGVNEKLFF.

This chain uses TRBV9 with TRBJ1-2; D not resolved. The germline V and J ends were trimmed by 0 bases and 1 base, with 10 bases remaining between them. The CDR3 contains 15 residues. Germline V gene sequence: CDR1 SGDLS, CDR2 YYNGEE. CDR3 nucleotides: TGTGCCAGCAGCGTAGGCGGGGAGTTTAACTATGGCTACACCTTC. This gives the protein CASSVGGEFNYGYTF.

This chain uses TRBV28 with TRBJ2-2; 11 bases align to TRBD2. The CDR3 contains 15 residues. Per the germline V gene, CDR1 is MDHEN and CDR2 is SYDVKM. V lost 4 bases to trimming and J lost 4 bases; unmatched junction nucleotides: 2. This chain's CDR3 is CASSWTSGRTGELFF. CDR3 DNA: TGTGCCAGCAGTTGGACTAGCGGGCGCACCGGGGAGCTGTTTTTT.

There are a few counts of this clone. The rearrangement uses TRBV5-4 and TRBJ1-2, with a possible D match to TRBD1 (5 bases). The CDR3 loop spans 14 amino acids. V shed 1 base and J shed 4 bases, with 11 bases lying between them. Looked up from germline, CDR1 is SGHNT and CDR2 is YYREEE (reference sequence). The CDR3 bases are TGTGCCAGCAGCTTGCCGGGGGAAGGCTATGGCTACACCTTC. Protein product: CASSLPGEGYGYTF.

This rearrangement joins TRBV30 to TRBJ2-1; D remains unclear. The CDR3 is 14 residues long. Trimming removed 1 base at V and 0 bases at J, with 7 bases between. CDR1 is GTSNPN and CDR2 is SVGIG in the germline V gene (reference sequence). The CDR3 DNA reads TGTGCCTGGAGTGCCGATAGCTCCTACAATGAGCAGTTCTTC. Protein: CAWSADSSYNEQFF.

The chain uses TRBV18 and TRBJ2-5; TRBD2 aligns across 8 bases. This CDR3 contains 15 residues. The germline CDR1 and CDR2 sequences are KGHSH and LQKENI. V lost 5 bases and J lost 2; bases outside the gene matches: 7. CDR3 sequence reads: CASSSQSGGQETQYF. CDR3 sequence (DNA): TGTGCCAGCTCATCTCAAAGCGGGGGACAAGAGACCCAGTACTTC.